These T cell receptor beta chains were read from a single sample in a study of regulatory T cells in long-lasting Graves disease. TCRdb re-analysed the multiplex PCR reads in MiXCR, keeping a single row per CDR3 protein. This table has a few hundred thousand distinct CDR3 sequences, around a quarter appearing once. Sequencing used peripheral blood mononuclear cells (PBMCs), obtained when the disease was refractory, from a patient treated with antithyroid drugs. These receptor sequences come from a female donor with Graves disease. Both conserved end residues are part of each CDR3. A D gene is named only where the DNA matches it firmly. Some rows have no size entry. The others give once, few or many, or a class for an expanded clone.

size: many; V: TRBV6-1; J: TRBJ1-1; D: NA; CDR3: CASRTTQMNTEAFF; DNA: TGTGCCAGCAGAACAACACAGATGAACACTGAAGCTTTCTTT
size: many; V: TRBV29-1; J: TRBJ2-7; D: TRBD1; CDR3: CSGSDRVREYF; DNA: TGCAGCGGATCTGACAGGGTTAGGGAGTACTTC
size: many; V: TRBV7-2; J: TRBJ2-5; D: TRBD2; CDR3: CASSLGLGGETQYF; DNA: TGTGCCAGCAGTTTAGGACTAGGCGGGGAGACCCAGTACTTC
size: NA; V: TRBV28; J: TRBJ2-7; D: TRBD1; CDR3: CAIWDRAYEQYF; DNA: TGTGCCATCTGGGACAGGGCCTACGAGCAGTACTTC
size: few; V: TRBV2; J: TRBJ2-1; D: NA; CDR3: CASTGSYESYNEQFF; DNA: TGTGCCAGCACAGGCTCCTACGAATCCTACAATGAGCAGTTCTTC
size: many; V: TRBV12-3/TRBV12-4; J: TRBJ2-5; D: NA; CDR3: CASSFRNQETQYF; DNA: TGTGCCAGCAGTTTCCGGAACCAAGAGACCCAGTACTTC
size: few; V: TRBV20-1; J: TRBJ1-1; D: NA; CDR3: CSAAARESTEAFF; DNA: TGCAGTGCTGCAGCGCGAGAGTCCACTGAAGCTTTCTTT
size: NA; V: TRBV6-2/TRBV6-3; J: TRBJ2-5; D: NA; CDR3: CASSYGLRGETQYF; DNA: TGTGCCAGCAGTTACGGACTCCGGGGGGAGACCCAGTACTTC
size: few; V: TRBV9; J: TRBJ1-1; D: NA; CDR3: CASSVRRENTEAFF; DNA: TGTGCCAGCAGCGTAAGGCGGGAGAACACTGAAGCTTTCTTT
size: NA; V: TRBV5-6; J: TRBJ2-3; D: NA; CDR3: CASSLRPTDTQYF; DNA: TGTGCCAGCAGCTTGCGGCCGACAGATACGCAGTATTTT
size: many; V: TRBV27; J: TRBJ2-5; D: NA; CDR3: CASSPTAGFQETQYF; DNA: TGTGCCAGCAGTCCCACGGCAGGATTTCAAGAGACCCAGTACTTC
size: many; V: TRBV20-1; J: TRBJ2-5; D: NA; CDR3: CSAPGRSRLQETQYF; DNA: TGCAGTGCGCCTGGGCGGAGTCGCCTTCAAGAGACCCAGTACTTC
size: NA; V: TRBV14; J: TRBJ2-4; D: NA; CDR3: CASSQDPLTKNIQYF; DNA: TGTGCCAGCAGCCAAGATCCGCTTACCAAAAACATTCAGTACTTC
size: NA; V: TRBV3-1; J: TRBJ2-1; D: NA; CDR3: CASSQRPDGEQFF; DNA: TGTGCCAGCAGCCAAAGGCCAGACGGGGAGCAGTTCTTC
size: NA; V: TRBV27; J: TRBJ1-6; D: NA; CDR3: CASSSLREGSSSPLHF; DNA: TGTGCCAGCAGTTCTCTCAGAGAGGGAAGTTCATCACCCCTCCACTTT
size: NA; V: TRBV19; J: TRBJ1-1; D: NA; CDR3: CASSINSMNTEAFF; DNA: TGTGCCAGTAGTATAAACAGCATGAACACTGAAGCTTTCTTT
size: NA; V: TRBV2; J: TRBJ2-2; D: TRBD1; CDR3: CASRRRDRGNTGELFF; DNA: TGTGCCAGCAGACGCCGGGACAGGGGTAACACCGGGGAGCTGTTTTTT
size: NA; V: TRBV11-3; J: TRBJ1-1; D: NA; CDR3: CASSPDFGGIYTEAFF; DNA: TGTGCCAGCAGCCCCGATTTTGGGGGGATTTACACTGAAGCTTTCTTT
size: NA; V: TRBV15; J: TRBJ1-1; D: NA; CDR3: CATSRDGREAFF; DNA: TGTGCCACCAGCAGAGACGGTAGGGAAGCTTTCTTT
size: many; V: TRBV20-1; J: TRBJ2-7; D: TRBD2; CDR3: CSATGGEFYEQYF; DNA: TGCAGTGCTACTGGGGGGGAGTTCTACGAGCAGTACTTC
size: few; V: TRBV6-1; J: TRBJ1-2; D: NA; CDR3: CASSPNRERDYGYTF; DNA: TGTGCCAGCAGTCCAAACAGGGAAAGGGACTATGGCTACACCTTC
size: NA; V: TRBV5-6; J: TRBJ1-2; D: NA; CDR3: CASSLGSAGYTF; DNA: TGTGCCAGCAGCTTGGGTAGTGCCGGCTACACCTTC
size: NA; V: TRBV20-1; J: TRBJ1-5; D: TRBD1; CDR3: CSARETGITHQPQHF; DNA: TGCAGTGCTAGAGAGACAGGGATCACGCATCAGCCCCAGCATTTT
size: few; V: TRBV2; J: TRBJ2-3; D: TRBD2; CDR3: CASRGTSGRETHSTDTQYF; DNA: TGTGCCAGCAGAGGGACTAGCGGGAGGGAAACCCATAGCACAGATACGCAGTATTTT
size: many; V: TRBV6-5; J: TRBJ1-2; D: TRBD1; CDR3: CASSYSGQAYGYTF; DNA: TGTGCCAGCAGCTACTCGGGACAGGCGTATGGCTACACCTTC
size: NA; V: TRBV4-2; J: TRBJ2-2; D: NA; CDR3: CASSQMDTDTGELFF; DNA: TGTGCCAGCAGCCAAATGGACACTGACACCGGGGAGCTGTTTTTT
size: many; V: TRBV20-1; J: TRBJ2-5; D: NA; CDR3: CSARAAQETQYF; DNA: TGCAGTGCTAGAGCCGCCCAAGAGACCCAGTACTTC
size: many; V: TRBV11-2; J: TRBJ1-5; D: NA; CDR3: CASSLSPGSNQPQHF; DNA: TGTGCCAGCAGCTTATCTCCGGGAAGCAATCAGCCCCAGCATTTT
size: few; V: TRBV9; J: TRBJ2-5; D: NA; CDR3: CASSVDLGTPRETQYF; DNA: TGTGCCAGCAGCGTAGACTTAGGGACCCCCAGGGAGACCCAGTACTTC
size: many; V: TRBV28; J: TRBJ2-7; D: TRBD1; CDR3: CASRRTGGIYEQYF; DNA: TGTGCCAGCAGACGGACAGGGGGGATCTACGAGCAGTACTTC
size: few; V: TRBV7-9; J: TRBJ1-2; D: NA; CDR3: CASSPPNRVKDGYTF; DNA: TGTGCCAGCAGCCCCCCGAACAGGGTTAAGGATGGCTACACCTTC
size: NA; V: TRBV4-1; J: TRBJ1-5; D: NA; CDR3: CASSQEAPLTVGGQPQHF; DNA: TGCGCCAGCAGCCAAGAAGCCCCCTTGACGGTCGGGGGACAGCCCCAGCATTTT
size: NA; V: TRBV14; J: TRBJ1-3; D: NA; CDR3: CASSQERGVVGNTIYF; DNA: TGTGCCAGCAGCCAAGAAAGAGGAGTAGTTGGAAACACCATATATTTT
size: NA; V: TRBV28; J: TRBJ2-2; D: NA; CDR3: CASSLRFTGGGELFF; DNA: TGTGCCAGCAGTTTGCGCTTTACCGGGGGCGGGGAGCTGTTTTTT
size: NA; V: TRBV30; J: TRBJ1-1; D: NA; CDR3: CAWNNKKWATEAFF; DNA: TGTGCCTGGAACAACAAAAAGTGGGCGACCGAAGCTTTCTTT
size: few; V: TRBV12-3/TRBV12-4; J: TRBJ1-5; D: TRBD1; CDR3: CASSLDRALVDSNQPQHF; DNA: TGTGCCAGCAGTTTGGACAGGGCACTCGTTGATAGCAATCAGCCCCAGCATTTT
size: many; V: TRBV2; J: TRBJ2-1; D: NA; CDR3: CASSEAVQGGKFF; DNA: TGTGCCAGCAGTGAAGCGGTACAGGGTGGGAAGTTCTTC
size: NA; V: TRBV5-1; J: TRBJ2-2; D: TRBD2; CDR3: CASRERTSGIGELFF; DNA: TGCGCCAGCAGAGAAAGGACTAGCGGGATCGGGGAGCTGTTTTTT
size: few; V: TRBV11-2; J: TRBJ1-4; D: TRBD1; CDR3: CASSLGRTGGAGRNEKLFF; DNA: TGTGCCAGCAGCTTAGGTCGAACAGGGGGCGCGGGGAGAAATGAAAAACTGTTTTTT
size: many; V: TRBV2; J: TRBJ2-5; D: NA; CDR3: CASSGRVGETQYF; DNA: TGTGCCAGCAGCGGCAGGGTGGGCGAGACCCAGTACTTC
size: NA; V: TRBV20-1; J: TRBJ1-5; D: NA; CDR3: CSARTNNQPQHF; DNA: TGCAGTGCTAGAACGAACAATCAGCCCCAGCATTTT